The present T cell receptor beta chain was sequenced within a study of blood T cell repertoires in COVID-19. Study-level information: The study drew acute and convalescent COVID-19 samples from the United States, Italy and Spain. From T cells, B-cell-depleted T cells, or PBMCs came the material, which was cDNA or gDNA.

Methods used by the authors: Scientists estimated how many nucleated cells there were by amplifying reference gene primers. Measured with immunoSEQ multiplex PCR; TCRdb has only the in-frame clones, and not every one. V and J calls and clone size are as listed in that table; D and trimming were resolved from the DNA. The sample records about 240,000 clones, roughly four fifths being singletons. V lost 4 bases and J lost 6, with 15 bases in between. The CDR3 has 15 residues. Germline V gene data show CDR1 as MDHEN and CDR2 as SYDVKM. The material sequenced was peripheral blood. This sequence originates from a woman aged 80 or over with acute or convalescent COVID-19. The chain links TRBV28 to TRBJ2-2, with a possible D match to TRBD2 (6 bases). This CDR3 is CASSYGSKRAGELFF. CDR3 in DNA: TGTGCCAGCAGTTATGGGAGCAAGCGGGCCGGGGAGCTGTTTTTT.